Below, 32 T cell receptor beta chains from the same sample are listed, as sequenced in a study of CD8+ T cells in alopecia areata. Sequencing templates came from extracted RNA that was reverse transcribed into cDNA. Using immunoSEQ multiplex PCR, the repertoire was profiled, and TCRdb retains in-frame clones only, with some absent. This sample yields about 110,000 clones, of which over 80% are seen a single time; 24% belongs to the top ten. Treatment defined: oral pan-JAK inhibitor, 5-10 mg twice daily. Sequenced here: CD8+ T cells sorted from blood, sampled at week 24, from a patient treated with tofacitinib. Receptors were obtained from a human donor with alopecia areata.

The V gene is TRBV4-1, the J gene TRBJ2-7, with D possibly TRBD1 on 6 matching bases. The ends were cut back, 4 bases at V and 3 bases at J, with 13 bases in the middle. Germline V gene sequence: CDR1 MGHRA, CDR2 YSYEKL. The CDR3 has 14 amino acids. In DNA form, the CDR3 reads TGCGCCAGCAGCCCCCGGGACACCTTCTACGAGCAGTACTTC. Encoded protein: CASSPRDTFYEQYF.

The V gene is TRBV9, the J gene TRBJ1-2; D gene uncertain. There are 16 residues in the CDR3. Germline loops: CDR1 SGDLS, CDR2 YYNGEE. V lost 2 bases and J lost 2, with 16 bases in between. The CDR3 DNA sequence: TGTGCCAGCAGCGTGGACGAAGGTGGCAGAAACTATGGCTACACCTTC. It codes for CASSVDEGGRNYGYTF. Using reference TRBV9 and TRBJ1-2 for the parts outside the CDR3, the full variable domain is DSGVTQTPKHLITATGQRVTLRCSPRSGDLSVYWYQQSLDQGLQFLIQYYNGEERAKGNILERFSAQQFPDLHSELNLSSLELGDSALYFCASSVDEGGRNYGYTFGSGTRLTVV.

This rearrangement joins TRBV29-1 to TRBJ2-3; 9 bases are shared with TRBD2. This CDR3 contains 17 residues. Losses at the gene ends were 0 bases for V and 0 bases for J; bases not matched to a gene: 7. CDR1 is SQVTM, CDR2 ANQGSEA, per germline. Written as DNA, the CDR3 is TGCAGCGTTGAAGATCGTGGGCTAGCGGGGAGCACAGATACGCAGTATTTT. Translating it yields CSVEDRGLAGSTDTQYF.

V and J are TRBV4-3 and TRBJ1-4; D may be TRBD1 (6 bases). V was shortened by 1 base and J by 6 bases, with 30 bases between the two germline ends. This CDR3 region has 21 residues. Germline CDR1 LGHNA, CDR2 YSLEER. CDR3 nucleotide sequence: TGCGCCAGCAGCCAAGTAGAGGTGGATTCGTTCGGGGGGCAACTTTATGAAAAACTGTTTTTT. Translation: CASSQVEVDSFGGQLYEKLFF.

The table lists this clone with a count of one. The CDR3 DNA is TGTGCCAGCAGCTTGGGACAAAACACTGAAGCTTTCTTT. Its translation: CASSLGQNTEAFF. This sequence joins TRBV7-9 and TRBJ1-1; the D gene is possibly TRBD1 (6 bases). The length of the CDR3 is 13 residues. Germline V gene sequence: CDR1 SEHNR, CDR2 FQNEAQ (reference sequence). Trimming left V 3 bases short and J 2 bases short, with 7 bases between.

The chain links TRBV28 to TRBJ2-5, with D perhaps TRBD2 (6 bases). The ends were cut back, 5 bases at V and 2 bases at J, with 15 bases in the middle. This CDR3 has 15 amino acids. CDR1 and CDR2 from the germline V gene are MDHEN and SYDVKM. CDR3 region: CASSPAGPVQETQYF. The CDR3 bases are TGTGCCAGCAGTCCTGCGGGGCCAGTACAAGAGACCCAGTACTTC.

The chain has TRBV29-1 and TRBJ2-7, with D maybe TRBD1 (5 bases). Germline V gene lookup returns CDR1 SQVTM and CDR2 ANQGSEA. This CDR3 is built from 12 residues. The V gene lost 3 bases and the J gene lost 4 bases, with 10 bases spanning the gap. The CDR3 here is CSVEQGRYEQYF. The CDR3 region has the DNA TGCAGCGTTGAGCAGGGAAGGTACGAGCAGTACTTC.

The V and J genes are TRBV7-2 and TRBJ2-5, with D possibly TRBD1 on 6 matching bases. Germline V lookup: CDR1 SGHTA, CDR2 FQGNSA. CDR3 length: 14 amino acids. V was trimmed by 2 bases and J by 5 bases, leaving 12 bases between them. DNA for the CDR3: TGTGCCAGCAGCTTACCACAGGGACGGGAGACCCAGTACTTC. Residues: CASSLPQGRETQYF.

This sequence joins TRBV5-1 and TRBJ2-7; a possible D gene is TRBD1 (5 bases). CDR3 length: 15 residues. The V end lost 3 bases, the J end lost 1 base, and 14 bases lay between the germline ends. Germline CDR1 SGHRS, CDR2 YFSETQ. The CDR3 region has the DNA TGCGCCAGCAGCTCTCGGCAGGGCAGGTCCTACGAGCAGTACTTC. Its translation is CASSSRQGRSYEQYF.

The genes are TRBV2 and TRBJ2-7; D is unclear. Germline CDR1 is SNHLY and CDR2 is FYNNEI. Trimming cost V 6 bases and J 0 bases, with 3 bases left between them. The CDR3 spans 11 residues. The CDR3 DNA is TGTGCCAGCAGGATCTCCTACGAGCAGTACTTC. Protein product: CASRISYEQYF.

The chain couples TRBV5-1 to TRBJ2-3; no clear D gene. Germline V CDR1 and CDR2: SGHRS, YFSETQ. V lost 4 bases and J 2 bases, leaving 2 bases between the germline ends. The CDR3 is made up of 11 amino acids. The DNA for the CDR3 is TGCGCCAGCAGCAACACAGATACGCAGTATTTT. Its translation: CASSNTDTQYF.

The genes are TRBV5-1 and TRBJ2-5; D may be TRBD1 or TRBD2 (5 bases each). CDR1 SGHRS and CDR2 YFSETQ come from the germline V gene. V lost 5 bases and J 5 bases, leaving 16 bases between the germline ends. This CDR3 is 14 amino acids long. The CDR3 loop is CASRGPGLTETQYF. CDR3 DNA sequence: TGCGCCAGCAGGGGCCCGGGGCTTACGGAGACCCAGTACTTC.

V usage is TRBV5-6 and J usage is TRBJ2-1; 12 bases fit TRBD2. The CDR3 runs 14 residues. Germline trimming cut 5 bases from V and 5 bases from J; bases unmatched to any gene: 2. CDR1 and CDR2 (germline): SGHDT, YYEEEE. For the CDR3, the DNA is TGTGCCAGCAGACTAGCGGGAGGAAACAATGAGCAGTTCTTC. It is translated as CASRLAGGNNEQFF.

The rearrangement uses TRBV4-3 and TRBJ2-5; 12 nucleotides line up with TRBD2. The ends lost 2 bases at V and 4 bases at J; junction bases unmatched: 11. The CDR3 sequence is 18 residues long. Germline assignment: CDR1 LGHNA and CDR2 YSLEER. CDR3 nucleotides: TGCGCCAGCAGCCAACGATACCTAGCGGGGGGGCAGGGAGAGACCCAGTACTTC. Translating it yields CASSQRYLAGGQGETQYF.

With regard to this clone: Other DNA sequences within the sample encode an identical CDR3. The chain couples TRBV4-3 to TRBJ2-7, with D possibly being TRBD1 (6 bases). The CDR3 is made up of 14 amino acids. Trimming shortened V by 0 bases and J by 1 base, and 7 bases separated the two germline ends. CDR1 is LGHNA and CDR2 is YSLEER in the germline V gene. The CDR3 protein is CASSQDGTSYEQYF. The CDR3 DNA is TGCGCCAGCAGCCAAGACGGGACATCCTACGAGCAGTACTTC.

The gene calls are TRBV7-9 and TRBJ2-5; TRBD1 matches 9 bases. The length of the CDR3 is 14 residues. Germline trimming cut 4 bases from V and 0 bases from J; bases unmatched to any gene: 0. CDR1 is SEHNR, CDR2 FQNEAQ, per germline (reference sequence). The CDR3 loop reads CASSWDRDQETQYF. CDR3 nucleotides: TGTGCCAGCAGCTGGGACAGGGACCAAGAGACCCAGTACTTC. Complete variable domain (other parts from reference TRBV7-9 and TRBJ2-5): DTGVSQNPRHKITKRGQNVTFRCDPISEHNRLYWYRQTLGQGPEFLTYFQNEAQLEKSRLLSDRFSAERPKGSFSTLEIQRTEQGDSAMYLCASSWDRDQETQYFGPGTRLLVL.

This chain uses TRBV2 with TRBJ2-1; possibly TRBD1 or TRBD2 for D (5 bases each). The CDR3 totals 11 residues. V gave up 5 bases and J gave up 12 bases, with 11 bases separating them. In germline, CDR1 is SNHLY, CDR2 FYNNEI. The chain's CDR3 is CASSRDPGQFF. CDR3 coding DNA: TGTGCCAGCAGTCGGGACCCCGGGCAGTTCTTC.

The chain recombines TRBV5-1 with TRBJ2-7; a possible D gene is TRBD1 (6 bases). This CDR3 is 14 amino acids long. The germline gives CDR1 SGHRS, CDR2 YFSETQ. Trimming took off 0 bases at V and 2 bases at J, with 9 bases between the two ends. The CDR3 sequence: CASSLVGAAYEQYF. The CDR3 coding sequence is TGCGCCAGCAGCTTGGTGGGGGCAGCCTACGAGCAGTACTTC.

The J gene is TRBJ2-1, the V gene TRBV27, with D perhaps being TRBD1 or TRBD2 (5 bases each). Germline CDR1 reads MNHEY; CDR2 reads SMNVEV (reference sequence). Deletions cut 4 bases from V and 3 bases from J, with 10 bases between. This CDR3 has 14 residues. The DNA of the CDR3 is TGTGCCAGCAGTTACCGGGACGACTACAATGAGCAGTTCTTC. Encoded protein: CASSYRDDYNEQFF.

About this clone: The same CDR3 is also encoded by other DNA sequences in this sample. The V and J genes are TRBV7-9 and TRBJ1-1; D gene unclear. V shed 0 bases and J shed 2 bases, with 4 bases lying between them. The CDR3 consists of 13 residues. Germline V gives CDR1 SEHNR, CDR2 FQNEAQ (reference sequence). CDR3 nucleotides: TGTGCCAGCAGCTTAGCGAAAAACACTGAAGCTTTCTTT. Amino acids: CASSLAKNTEAFF.

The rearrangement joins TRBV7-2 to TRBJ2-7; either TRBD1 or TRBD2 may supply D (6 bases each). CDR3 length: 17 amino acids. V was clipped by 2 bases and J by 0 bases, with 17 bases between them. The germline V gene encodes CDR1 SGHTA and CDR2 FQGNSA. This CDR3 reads CASSLPARGGSSYEQYF. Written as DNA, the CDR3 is TGTGCCAGCAGCTTACCAGCCAGGGGAGGTTCCTCCTACGAGCAGTACTTC.

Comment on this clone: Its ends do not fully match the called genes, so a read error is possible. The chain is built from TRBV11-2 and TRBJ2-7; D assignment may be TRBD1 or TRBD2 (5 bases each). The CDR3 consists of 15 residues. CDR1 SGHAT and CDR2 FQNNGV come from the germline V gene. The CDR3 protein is CASSLEPGPAYEQYF. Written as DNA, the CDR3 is TGTGCCAGCAGCCTAGAGCCGGGACCAGCCTACGAGCAGTACTTC. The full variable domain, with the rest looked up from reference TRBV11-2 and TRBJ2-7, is EAGVAQSPRYKIIEKRQSVAFWCNPISGHATLYWYQQILGQGPKLLIQFQNNGVVDDSQLPKDRFSAERLKGVDSTLKIQPAKLEDSAVYLCASSLEPGPAYEQYFGPGTRLTVT.

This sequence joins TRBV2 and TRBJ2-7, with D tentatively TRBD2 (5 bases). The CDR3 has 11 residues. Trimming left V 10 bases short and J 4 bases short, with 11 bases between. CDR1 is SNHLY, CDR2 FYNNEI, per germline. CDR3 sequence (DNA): TGTGCCACCGGACTCTCTTACGAGCAGTACTTC. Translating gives CATGLSYEQYF.

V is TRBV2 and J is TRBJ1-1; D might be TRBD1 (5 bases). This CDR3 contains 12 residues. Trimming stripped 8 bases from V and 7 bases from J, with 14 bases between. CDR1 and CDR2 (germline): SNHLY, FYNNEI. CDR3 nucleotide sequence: TGTGCCAGCCGGGAACCGGGGCTTGAAGCTTTCTTT. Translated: CASREPGLEAFF. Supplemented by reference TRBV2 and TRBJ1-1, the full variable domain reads EPEVTQTPSHQVTQMGQEVILRCVPISNHLYFYWYRQILGQKVEFLVSFYNNEISEKSEIFDDQFSVERPDGSNFTLKIRSTKLEDSAMYFCASREPGLEAFFGQGTRLTVV.

Here the CDR3 DNA reads TGCGCCAGCAGCCCCACGGGACTAGCGGGGCAAGAGACCCAGTACTTC. Amino acid sequence: CASSPTGLAGQETQYF. V gene TRBV4-1 combines with J gene TRBJ2-5; 13 bases are shared with TRBD2. Germline V gives CDR1 MGHRA, CDR2 YSYEKL. This CDR3 comprises 16 residues. The J segment lost 2 bases and the V segment lost 4 bases, leaving 4 bases of the junction unmatched.

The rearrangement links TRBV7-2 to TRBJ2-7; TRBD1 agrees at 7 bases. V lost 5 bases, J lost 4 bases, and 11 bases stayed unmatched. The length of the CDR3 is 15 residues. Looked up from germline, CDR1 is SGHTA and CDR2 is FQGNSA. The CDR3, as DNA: TGTGCCAGCAGCGCCTACAGGGGACCTTCGTACGAGCAGTACTTC. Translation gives CASSAYRGPSYEQYF.

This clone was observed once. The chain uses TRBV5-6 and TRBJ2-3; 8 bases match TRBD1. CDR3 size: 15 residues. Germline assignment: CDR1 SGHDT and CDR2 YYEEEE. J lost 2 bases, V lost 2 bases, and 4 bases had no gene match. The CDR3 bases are TGTGCCAGCAGCTTAGGACAGGGTTCCACAGATACGCAGTATTTT. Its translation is CASSLGQGSTDTQYF.

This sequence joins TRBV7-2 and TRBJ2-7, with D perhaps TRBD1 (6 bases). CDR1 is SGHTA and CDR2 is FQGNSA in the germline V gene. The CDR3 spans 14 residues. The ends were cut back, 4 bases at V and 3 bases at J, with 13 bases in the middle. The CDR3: CASSWPGHLYEQYF. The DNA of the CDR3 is TGTGCCAGCAGCTGGCCGGGACACCTCTACGAGCAGTACTTC. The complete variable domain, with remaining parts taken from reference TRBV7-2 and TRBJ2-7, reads GAGVSQSPSNKVTEKGKDVELRCDPISGHTALYWYRQSLGQGLEFLIYFQGNSAPDKSGLPSDRFSAERTGGSVSTLTIQRTQQEDSAVYLCASSWPGHLYEQYFGPGTRLTVT.

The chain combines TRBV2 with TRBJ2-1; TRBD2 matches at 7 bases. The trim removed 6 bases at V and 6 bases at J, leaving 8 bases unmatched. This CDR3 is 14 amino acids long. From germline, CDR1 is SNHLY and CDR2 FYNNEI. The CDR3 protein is CASRGRGSFNEQFF. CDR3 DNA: TGTGCCAGCAGGGGGAGGGGATCGTTCAATGAGCAGTTCTTC. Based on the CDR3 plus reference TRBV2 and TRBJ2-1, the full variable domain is EPEVTQTPSHQVTQMGQEVILRCVPISNHLYFYWYRQILGQKVEFLVSFYNNEISEKSEIFDDQFSVERPDGSNFTLKIRSTKLEDSAMYFCASRGRGSFNEQFFGPGTRLTVL.

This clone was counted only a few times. This CDR3 is CASSLGDLLNYGYTF. The CDR3, as DNA: TGTGCCAGCAGCCTGGGGGATCTACTGAATTATGGCTACACCTTC. The chain couples TRBV5-5 to TRBJ1-2, with TRBD1 as a possible D gene (5 bases). The CDR3 has 15 amino acids. Per germline, CDR1 SGHKS and CDR2 YYEKEE (reference sequence). The V end lost 4 bases, the J end lost 5 bases, and 18 bases lay between the germline ends.

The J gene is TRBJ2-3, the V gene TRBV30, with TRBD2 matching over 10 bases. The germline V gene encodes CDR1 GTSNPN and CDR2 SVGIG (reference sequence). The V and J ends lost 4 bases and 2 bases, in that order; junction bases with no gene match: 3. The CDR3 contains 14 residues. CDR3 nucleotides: TGTGCCTGGACTAGCGGGGGAACCACAGATACGCAGTATTTT. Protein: CAWTSGGTTDTQYF.

The CDR3 DNA reads TGCGCCAGCAGCCAAGATGTAGCGGGGAGCCAAGAGACCCAGTACTTC. Its protein is CASSQDVAGSQETQYF. The chain combines TRBV4-1 with TRBJ2-5; 8 bases are a match to TRBD2. With V trimmed by 0 bases and J by 1 base, 4 bases remained unmatched. This CDR3 has 16 amino acids. The germline V gene encodes CDR1 MGHRA and CDR2 YSYEKL.